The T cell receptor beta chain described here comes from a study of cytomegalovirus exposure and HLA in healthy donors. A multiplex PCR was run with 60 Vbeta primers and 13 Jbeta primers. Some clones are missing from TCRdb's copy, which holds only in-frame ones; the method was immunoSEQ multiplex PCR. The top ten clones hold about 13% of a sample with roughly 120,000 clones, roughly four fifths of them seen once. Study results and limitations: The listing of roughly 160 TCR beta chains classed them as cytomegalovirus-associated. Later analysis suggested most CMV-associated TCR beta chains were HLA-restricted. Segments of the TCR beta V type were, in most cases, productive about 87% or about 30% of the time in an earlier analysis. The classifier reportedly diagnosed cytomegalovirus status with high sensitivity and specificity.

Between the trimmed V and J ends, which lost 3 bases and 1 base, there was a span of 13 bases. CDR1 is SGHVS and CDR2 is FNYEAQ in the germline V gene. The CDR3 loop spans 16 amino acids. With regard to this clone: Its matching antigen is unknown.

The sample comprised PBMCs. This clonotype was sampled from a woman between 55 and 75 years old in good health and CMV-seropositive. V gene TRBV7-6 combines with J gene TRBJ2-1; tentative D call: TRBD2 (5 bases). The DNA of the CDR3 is TGTGCCAGCAGCTTCGACTACACCAGTTCCTACAATGAGCAGTTCTTC. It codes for CASSFDYTSSYNEQFF.